This record looks at one T cell receptor (beta chain) sequence and its context. Those enrolled, adults aged 18 to 89 years, came from about two dozen US areas. This CDR3 is built from 15 residues. Trimming shortened V by 2 bases and J by 2 bases, and 12 bases separated the two germline ends. CDR1 is MNHEY, CDR2 SVGAGI, per germline. This sample was included in a study of blood T cell repertoires in COVID-19. In the study overall: Sources were T cells, B-cell-depleted T cells, or PBMCs; the material itself was cDNA or gDNA.

Libraries were prepared by immunoSEQ multiplex PCR; TCRdb keeps only in-frame clonotypes and omits some of them. The data show approximately 400,000 clones, with roughly four fifths seen just once and about 5.4% held by the top ten. Sequences were obtained from PBMCs or T cells enriched from blood (not recorded which). This clonotype was sampled from a woman between 45 and 60 years old who had recovered from COVID-19. The J gene is TRBJ1-2, the V gene TRBV6-5; D not certain. CDR3 bases: TGTGCCAGCAGTTACGGCAGGTTCCCCAACTATGGCTACACCTTC. Its protein product is CASSYGRFPNYGYTF.